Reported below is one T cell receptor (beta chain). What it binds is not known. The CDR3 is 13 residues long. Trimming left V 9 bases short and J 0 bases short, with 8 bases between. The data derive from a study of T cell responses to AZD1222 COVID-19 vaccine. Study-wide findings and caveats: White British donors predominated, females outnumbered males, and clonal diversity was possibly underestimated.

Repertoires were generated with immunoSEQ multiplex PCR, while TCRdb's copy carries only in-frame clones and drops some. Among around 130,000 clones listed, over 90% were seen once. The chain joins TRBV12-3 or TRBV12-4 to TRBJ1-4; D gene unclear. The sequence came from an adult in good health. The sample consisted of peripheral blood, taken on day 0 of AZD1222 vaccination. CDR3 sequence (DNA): TGTGCCAGTCGGGATGCAACTAATGAAAAACTGTTTTTT. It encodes CASRDATNEKLFF.